This section outlines one T cell receptor beta chain sequence together with its context. MiXCR, applied by TCRdb to the 5' RACE reads, yields one record per CDR3 protein. The sample holds about 350,000 distinct CDR3 sequences; roughly an eighth are singletons and the top ten take 22%. From germline, CDR1 is MNHNY and CDR2 SVGAGI (reference sequence). Losses at the gene ends were 2 bases for V and 7 bases for J; bases not matched to a gene: 1. The CDR3 covers 13 residues. This entry comes from a study of T-cell memory formation after mild COVID-19. The sequenced sample was PBMCs or a T cell subset sorted from them (not recorded which). The V and J genes are TRBV6-6 and TRBJ1-1; 10 bases match TRBD1. This receptor was taken from a man between 18 and 35 years old who had mild COVID-19 (a few samples of this study predate the infection). Cell type and time point are not known. The CDR3 DNA reads TGTGCCAGCAGTTACGGACAGGGGGGTGAAGCTTTCTTT. This encodes CASSYGQGGEAFF.